This TCR beta chain was sequenced during a study of beta chain features in type 1 diabetes. Study-level background: Patients looked much like healthy donors when it came to age, gender and cell yields.

This clone was seen a handful of times. Its matching antigen is unknown. As every portion of the isolated RNA was reverse transcribed, the sequencing read expressed TCRB transcripts. Using immunoSEQ multiplex PCR, the repertoire was profiled, and TCRdb retains in-frame clones only, with some absent. The sample records hundreds of thousands of clones, about a sixth being singletons. Study conclusions and caveats: A greater similarity of naive, central memory and Treg TCRB repertoires was seen among patients than among healthy donors.

The junction had 5 bases not matched to a gene; V was cut back by 0 bases and J by 0 bases. The CDR3 has 17 amino acids. Germline V CDR1 and CDR2: SEHNR, FQNEAQ (reference sequence). Sample: naive CD4+ T cells from blood. This sequence joins TRBV7-9 and TRBJ1-5; 7 bases map to TRBD1. This TCR derives from a man between 18 and 29 years old in good health. The CDR3 loop reads CASSLAKRGLSNQPQHF. The CDR3 nucleotides read TGTGCCAGCAGCTTAGCGAAGAGGGGGCTTAGCAATCAGCCCCAGCATTTT.